These T cell receptor beta chains were read from a single sample in a study of T-cell reconstitution after alpha-beta-depleted transplantation in children. Using its own MiXCR run on the PCR reads, TCRdb lists one record per CDR3 protein. The sample gives about 210,000 distinct CDR3 sequences, under 20% of which show up once; roughly two fifths is in the top ten. Here the sequenced sample was PBMCs, mostly from graft donor cells, taken 360 days after TCRalphabeta/CD19-depleted stem cell transplant. Receptor source: a male patient between 2 and 9 years old who had a stem cell transplant for acute lymphoblastic leukemia, so the T cells may come from the graft donor. Both conserved end residues are part of each CDR3. D genes are given only for firm matches. Not every row has a clone size; where given, it reads once, few, many or a size class.

v_call: TRBV18; clone_size: .; j_call: TRBJ1-1; d_call: .; cdr3_aa: CASSYSEAGLAEAFF; cdr3_nt: TGTGCCAGCTCATACTCAGAGGCAGGTTTGGCTGAAGCTTTCTTT
v_call: TRBV6-5; clone_size: .; j_call: TRBJ2-4; d_call: .; cdr3_aa: CASSYSPGQGPLAKNIQYF; cdr3_nt: TGTGCCAGCAGTTACTCGCCCGGCCAGGGGCCTTTGGCCAAAAACATTCAGTACTTC
v_call: TRBV5-1; clone_size: few; j_call: TRBJ2-7; d_call: TRBD1; cdr3_aa: CASSPGTGGPYEQYF; cdr3_nt: TGCGCCAGCAGCCCAGGGACAGGGGGACCCTACGAGCAGTACTTC
v_call: TRBV5-1; clone_size: .; j_call: TRBJ1-1; d_call: .; cdr3_aa: CASSLGPPGNTEAFF; cdr3_nt: TGCGCCAGCAGCTTGGGTCCCCCTGGGAACACTGAAGCTTTCTTT
v_call: TRBV7-9; clone_size: few; j_call: TRBJ1-5; d_call: TRBD1; cdr3_aa: CASSASDRGWNQPQHF; cdr3_nt: TGTGCCAGCAGCGCCTCGGACAGGGGGTGGAATCAGCCCCAGCATTTT
v_call: TRBV19; clone_size: .; j_call: TRBJ2-7; d_call: .; cdr3_aa: CASSILFGRNYEQYF; cdr3_nt: TGTGCCAGTAGTATTTTATTCGGTCGGAACTACGAGCAGTACTTC
v_call: TRBV28; clone_size: few; j_call: TRBJ1-2; d_call: .; cdr3_aa: CASRPTVAGGYTF; cdr3_nt: TGTGCCAGCAGACCAACGGTCGCAGGAGGCTACACCTTC
v_call: TRBV27; clone_size: .; j_call: TRBJ2-3; d_call: .; cdr3_aa: CASSFSAFSGPYF; cdr3_nt: TGTGCCAGCAGTTTCTCGGCCTTTAGTGGTCCGTATTTT
v_call: TRBV10-3; clone_size: .; j_call: TRBJ2-2; d_call: .; cdr3_aa: CAITEGPGTTGELFF; cdr3_nt: TGTGCCATCACCGAGGGGCCAGGGACCACCGGGGAGCTGTTTTTT
v_call: TRBV7-8; clone_size: few; j_call: TRBJ2-2; d_call: .; cdr3_aa: CASSLVPRGTGELFF; cdr3_nt: TGTGCCAGCAGCTTAGTTCCTCGGGGAACCGGGGAGCTGTTTTTT
v_call: TRBV12-3/TRBV12-4; clone_size: few; j_call: TRBJ1-3; d_call: .; cdr3_aa: CASSLARDSGNTIYF; cdr3_nt: TGTGCCAGCAGTTTAGCGAGGGACTCTGGAAACACCATATATTTT
v_call: TRBV4-1; clone_size: few; j_call: TRBJ2-5; d_call: .; cdr3_aa: CASSQERGGQQETQYF; cdr3_nt: TGCGCCAGCAGCCAAGAGAGGGGAGGTCAGCAAGAGACCCAGTACTTC
v_call: TRBV12-3/TRBV12-4; clone_size: few; j_call: TRBJ2-7; d_call: .; cdr3_aa: CASSLRTPYEQYF; cdr3_nt: TGTGCCAGCAGTTTACGGACACCCTACGAGCAGTACTTC
v_call: TRBV27; clone_size: few; j_call: TRBJ2-3; d_call: .; cdr3_aa: CASSLSDDTQYF; cdr3_nt: TGTGCCAGCAGTTTATCCGACGATACGCAGTATTTT
v_call: TRBV6-1; clone_size: few; j_call: TRBJ2-3; d_call: .; cdr3_aa: CASSQGPLGADTQYF; cdr3_nt: TGTGCCAGCAGTCAGGGACCTCTAGGCGCAGATACGCAGTATTTT
v_call: TRBV28; clone_size: once; j_call: TRBJ1-6; d_call: .; cdr3_aa: CASSFGGPSSYNSPLHF; cdr3_nt: TGTGCCAGCAGTTTTGGGGGTCCAAGCTCCTATAATTCACCCCTCCACTTT
v_call: TRBV19; clone_size: few; j_call: TRBJ1-5; d_call: .; cdr3_aa: CATGDGSNQPQHF; cdr3_nt: TGTGCCACCGGGGACGGGAGCAATCAGCCCCAGCATTTT
v_call: TRBV12-3/TRBV12-4; clone_size: few; j_call: TRBJ2-5; d_call: .; cdr3_aa: CASTKRGQETQYF; cdr3_nt: TGTGCCAGCACTAAAAGGGGGCAAGAGACCCAGTACTTC
v_call: TRBV29-1; clone_size: many; j_call: TRBJ2-5; d_call: .; cdr3_aa: CSVDLSSWETQYF; cdr3_nt: TGCAGCGTTGATTTGTCTAGCTGGGAGACCCAGTACTTC
v_call: TRBV7-6; clone_size: few; j_call: TRBJ2-7; d_call: .; cdr3_aa: CASSPADGNEQYF; cdr3_nt: TGTGCCAGCAGCCCTGCGGACGGAAACGAGCAGTACTTC
v_call: TRBV4-2; clone_size: .; j_call: TRBJ1-2; d_call: .; cdr3_aa: CASSQRQCTNTF; cdr3_nt: TGTGCCAGCAGCCAACGACAGTGTACGAACACCTTC
v_call: TRBV2; clone_size: .; j_call: TRBJ1-5; d_call: TRBD1; cdr3_aa: CASSLRQGHQPQHF; cdr3_nt: TGTGCCAGCAGTCTTAGACAGGGGCATCAGCCCCAGCATTTT
v_call: TRBV28; clone_size: .; j_call: TRBJ1-5; d_call: .; cdr3_aa: CASSRSGLKIQPQHF; cdr3_nt: TGTGCCAGCAGTAGGAGCGGGTTGAAGATTCAGCCCCAGCATTTT
v_call: TRBV12-3/TRBV12-4; clone_size: few; j_call: TRBJ2-5; d_call: .; cdr3_aa: CASRTQETQYF; cdr3_nt: TGTGCCAGCAGGACACAAGAGACCCAGTACTTC
v_call: TRBV12-3/TRBV12-4; clone_size: few; j_call: TRBJ1-1; d_call: .; cdr3_aa: CANGQNPTEAFF; cdr3_nt: TGTGCCAACGGACAGAACCCCACTGAAGCTTTCTTT
v_call: TRBV3-1; clone_size: .; j_call: TRBJ1-2; d_call: TRBD1; cdr3_aa: CASCHLLSRDRLNGYTF; cdr3_nt: TGTGCCTCCTGCCACCTCTTGTCCCGGGACAGGCTGAACGGCTACACCTTC
v_call: TRBV20-1; clone_size: .; j_call: TRBJ2-2; d_call: .; cdr3_aa: CSARDYQGELFF; cdr3_nt: TGCAGTGCTAGGGACTACCAGGGGGAGCTGTTTTTT
v_call: TRBV11-2; clone_size: .; j_call: TRBJ1-2; d_call: TRBD1; cdr3_aa: CASQSTGAGAINYGYTF; cdr3_nt: TGTGCCAGCCAAAGTACAGGGGCTGGGGCCATTAACTATGGCTACACCTTC
v_call: TRBV10-3; clone_size: few; j_call: TRBJ2-3; d_call: TRBD2; cdr3_aa: CAISEASGGGSTDTQYF; cdr3_nt: TGTGCCATCAGTGAGGCTAGCGGGGGGGGTAGCACAGATACGCAGTATTTT
v_call: TRBV9; clone_size: .; j_call: TRBJ2-2; d_call: .; cdr3_aa: CASTSKRASGELFF; cdr3_nt: TGTGCCAGCACATCGAAAAGGGCGTCCGGGGAGCTGTTTTTT
v_call: TRBV5-1; clone_size: .; j_call: TRBJ2-3; d_call: .; cdr3_aa: CASSLKVASTDTQYF; cdr3_nt: TGCGCCAGCAGCCTCAAGGTCGCTAGCACAGATACGCAGTATTTT
v_call: TRBV29-1; clone_size: many; j_call: TRBJ2-5; d_call: .; cdr3_aa: CSGLSGQETQYF; cdr3_nt: TGCAGCGGGCTGAGCGGTCAAGAGACCCAGTACTTC
v_call: TRBV4-2; clone_size: few; j_call: TRBJ2-1; d_call: .; cdr3_aa: CASSQDLMGEQFF; cdr3_nt: TGTGCCAGCAGCCAAGATCTCATGGGTGAGCAGTTCTTC
v_call: TRBV10-2; clone_size: few; j_call: TRBJ2-1; d_call: TRBD2; cdr3_aa: CASSERRGAYNEQFF; cdr3_nt: TGCGCCAGCAGTGAGAGGCGGGGGGCTTACAATGAGCAGTTCTTC
v_call: TRBV3-1; clone_size: .; j_call: TRBJ2-7; d_call: TRBD1; cdr3_aa: CASSQGIRDRRYEQYF; cdr3_nt: TGTGCCAGCAGCCAAGGAATTCGGGACAGACGCTACGAGCAGTACTTC
v_call: TRBV15; clone_size: .; j_call: TRBJ2-5; d_call: .; cdr3_aa: CATSRGRVGPRLRDQETQYF; cdr3_nt: TGTGCCACCAGCAGAGGTCGGGTAGGGCCTCGACTCCGAGATCAAGAGACCCAGTACTTC
v_call: TRBV29-1; clone_size: few; j_call: TRBJ2-3; d_call: TRBD2; cdr3_aa: CSVAREGSDTQYF; cdr3_nt: TGCAGCGTAGCTCGGGAGGGCTCAGATACGCAGTATTTT
v_call: TRBV12-3/TRBV12-4; clone_size: few; j_call: TRBJ2-7; d_call: TRBD1; cdr3_aa: CASSLLGQGEQYF; cdr3_nt: TGTGCCAGCAGTTTACTCGGACAGGGAGAGCAGTACTTC
v_call: TRBV19; clone_size: .; j_call: TRBJ1-1; d_call: .; cdr3_aa: CASSISPGFIDTEAFF; cdr3_nt: TGTGCCAGTAGTATATCTCCAGGGTTCATTGACACTGAAGCTTTCTTT
v_call: TRBV29-1; clone_size: few; j_call: TRBJ1-1; d_call: .; cdr3_aa: CSVVWQAGTEAFF; cdr3_nt: TGCAGCGTTGTTTGGCAGGCCGGGACTGAAGCTTTCTTT
v_call: TRBV3-1; clone_size: .; j_call: TRBJ1-2; d_call: .; cdr3_aa: CASSQGELGYTF; cdr3_nt: TGTGCCAGCAGCCAAGGGGAGCTCGGCTACACCTTC
v_call: TRBV10-3; clone_size: many; j_call: TRBJ2-5; d_call: TRBD1; cdr3_aa: CAISVDRLETQYF; cdr3_nt: TGTGCCATCAGTGTGGACAGGTTAGAGACCCAGTACTTC
v_call: TRBV12-3/TRBV12-4; clone_size: few; j_call: TRBJ2-5; d_call: TRBD2; cdr3_aa: CASSRAGGPAETQYF; cdr3_nt: TGTGCCAGCAGTCGAGCGGGGGGGCCGGCGGAGACCCAGTACTTC
v_call: TRBV20-1; clone_size: few; j_call: TRBJ2-7; d_call: .; cdr3_aa: CSARGSRGGRYEQYF; cdr3_nt: TGCAGTGCTAGAGGTTCACGCGGGGGCCGGTACGAGCAGTACTTC
v_call: TRBV19; clone_size: .; j_call: TRBJ2-3; d_call: .; cdr3_aa: CASRQDSGTDTQYF; cdr3_nt: TGTGCCAGTAGGCAGGACAGCGGCACAGATACGCAGTATTTT
v_call: TRBV4-3; clone_size: .; j_call: TRBJ1-4; d_call: .; cdr3_aa: CASSQESRSEKLFF; cdr3_nt: TGCGCCAGCAGCCAAGAGAGCAGATCCGAAAAACTGTTTTTT
v_call: TRBV12-3/TRBV12-4; clone_size: few; j_call: TRBJ1-3; d_call: .; cdr3_aa: CASSLTAGNTIYF; cdr3_nt: TGTGCCAGCAGTTTAACCGCTGGGAACACCATATATTTT
v_call: TRBV5-4; clone_size: few; j_call: TRBJ2-7; d_call: .; cdr3_aa: CASSLNPRQALGEQYF; cdr3_nt: TGTGCCAGCAGCTTAAATCCGAGACAGGCCTTAGGGGAGCAGTACTTC
v_call: TRBV20-1; clone_size: .; j_call: TRBJ2-7; d_call: .; cdr3_aa: CSAQNRDWGAYEQYF; cdr3_nt: TGCAGTGCCCAGAACAGGGACTGGGGGGCTTACGAGCAGTACTTC
v_call: TRBV6-2/TRBV6-3; clone_size: few; j_call: TRBJ2-1; d_call: TRBD1; cdr3_aa: CASAFTGDYNEQFF; cdr3_nt: TGTGCCAGCGCCTTTACAGGGGACTACAATGAGCAGTTCTTC
v_call: TRBV12-3/TRBV12-4; clone_size: .; j_call: TRBJ2-1; d_call: .; cdr3_aa: CASSPLGNEQFF; cdr3_nt: TGTGCCAGCAGTCCTTTGGGGAATGAGCAGTTCTTC
v_call: TRBV20-1; clone_size: few; j_call: TRBJ2-7; d_call: .; cdr3_aa: CSAQNWGKSYEQYF; cdr3_nt: TGCAGTGCCCAGAACTGGGGGAAGTCCTACGAGCAGTACTTC
v_call: TRBV27; clone_size: few; j_call: TRBJ2-5; d_call: TRBD1; cdr3_aa: CASSLLSGGRETQYF; cdr3_nt: TGTGCCAGCAGTTTACTCTCAGGGGGACGCGAGACCCAGTACTTC
v_call: TRBV4-3; clone_size: .; j_call: TRBJ1-1; d_call: TRBD1; cdr3_aa: CASHPGQGVGTEAFF; cdr3_nt: TGCGCCAGCCATCCGGGACAGGGGGTTGGGACTGAAGCTTTCTTT
v_call: TRBV27; clone_size: .; j_call: TRBJ2-7; d_call: .; cdr3_aa: CASRKVQVDEQYF; cdr3_nt: TGTGCCAGCAGAAAGGTACAGGTAGACGAGCAGTACTTC
v_call: TRBV5-6; clone_size: .; j_call: TRBJ2-3; d_call: TRBD2; cdr3_aa: CATVTSGTFTDTQYF; cdr3_nt: TGTGCCACCGTGACTAGCGGGACCTTCACAGATACGCAGTATTTT
v_call: TRBV12-3/TRBV12-4; clone_size: .; j_call: TRBJ2-5; d_call: .; cdr3_aa: CASRETLQETQYF; cdr3_nt: TGTGCCAGCAGGGAGACCCTACAAGAGACCCAGTACTTC